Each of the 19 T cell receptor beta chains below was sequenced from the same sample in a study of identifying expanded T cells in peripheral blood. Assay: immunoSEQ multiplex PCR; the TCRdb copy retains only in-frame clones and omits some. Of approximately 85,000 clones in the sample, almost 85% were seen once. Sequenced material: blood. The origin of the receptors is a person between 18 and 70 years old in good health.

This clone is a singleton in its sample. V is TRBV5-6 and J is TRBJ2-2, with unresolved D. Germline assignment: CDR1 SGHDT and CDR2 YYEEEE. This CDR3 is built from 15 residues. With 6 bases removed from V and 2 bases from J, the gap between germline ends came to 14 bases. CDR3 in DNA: TGTGCCAGCACTCTAAACACGATAAACACCGGGGAGCTGTTTTTT. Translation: CASTLNTINTGELFF.

The CDR3 nucleotides are TGTGCCAGCAGTTTAACAGGGACTCAGCCCCAGCATTTT. Translating gives CASSLTGTQPQHF. The gene calls are TRBV28 and TRBJ1-5, with D perhaps TRBD1 (6 bases). This CDR3 spans 13 amino acids. Germline CDR1 reads MDHEN; CDR2 reads SYDVKM. V was clipped by 2 bases and J by 6 bases, with 8 bases between them.

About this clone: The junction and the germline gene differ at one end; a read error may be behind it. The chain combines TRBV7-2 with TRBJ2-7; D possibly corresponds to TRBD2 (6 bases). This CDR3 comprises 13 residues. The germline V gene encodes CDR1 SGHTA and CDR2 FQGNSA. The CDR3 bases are TGTGCCAGCAGTTTAGCGGTACTCTACGAGCAGTACTTC. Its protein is CASSLAVLYEQYF.

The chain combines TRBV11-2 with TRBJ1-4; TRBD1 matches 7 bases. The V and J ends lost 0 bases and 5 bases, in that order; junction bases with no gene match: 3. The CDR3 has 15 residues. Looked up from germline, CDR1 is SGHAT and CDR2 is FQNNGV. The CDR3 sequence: CASSLDPGGNEKLFF. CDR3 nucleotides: TGTGCCAGCAGCTTAGATCCAGGGGGGAATGAAAAACTGTTTTTT.

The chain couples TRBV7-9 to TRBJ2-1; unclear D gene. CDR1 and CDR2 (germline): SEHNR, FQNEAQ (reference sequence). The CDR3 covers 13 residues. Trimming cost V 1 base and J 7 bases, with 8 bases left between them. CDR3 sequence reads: CASSLGLGNEQFF. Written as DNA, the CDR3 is TGTGCCAGCAGCTTAGGCCTTGGGAATGAGCAGTTCTTC.

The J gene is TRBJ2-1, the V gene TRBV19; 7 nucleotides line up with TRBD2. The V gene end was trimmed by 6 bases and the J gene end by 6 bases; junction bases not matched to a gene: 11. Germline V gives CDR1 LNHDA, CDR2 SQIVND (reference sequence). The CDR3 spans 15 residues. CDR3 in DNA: TGTGCCAGTAGCCGATATGGGGAGGGCCGCAATGAGCAGTTCTTC. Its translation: CASSRYGEGRNEQFF. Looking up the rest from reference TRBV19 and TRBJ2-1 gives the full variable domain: DGGITQSPKYLFRKEGQNVTLSCEQNLNHDAMYWYRQDPGQGLRLIYYSQIVNDFQKGDIAEGYSVSREKKESFPLTVTSAQKNPTAFYLCASSRYGEGRNEQFFGPGTRLTVL.

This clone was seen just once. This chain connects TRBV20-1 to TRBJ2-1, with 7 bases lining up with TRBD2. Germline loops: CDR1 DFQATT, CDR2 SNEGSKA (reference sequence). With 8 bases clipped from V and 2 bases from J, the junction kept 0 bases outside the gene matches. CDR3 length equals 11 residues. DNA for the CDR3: TGCAGTCGGGAGGCCTACAATGAGCAGTTCTTC. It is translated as CSREAYNEQFF.

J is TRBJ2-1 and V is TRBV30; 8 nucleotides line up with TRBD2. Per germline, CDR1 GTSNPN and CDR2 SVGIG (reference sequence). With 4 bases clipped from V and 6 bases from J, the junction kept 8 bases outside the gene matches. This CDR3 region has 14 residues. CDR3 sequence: CAWTGTSILNEQFF. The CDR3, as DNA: TGTGCCTGGACCGGGACTAGTATACTCAATGAGCAGTTCTTC.

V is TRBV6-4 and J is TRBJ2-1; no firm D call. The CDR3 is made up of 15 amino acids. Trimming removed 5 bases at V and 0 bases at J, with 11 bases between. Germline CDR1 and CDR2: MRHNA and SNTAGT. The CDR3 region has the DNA TGTGCCAGCAGTCCAAGCTGGGGCTCCTACAATGAGCAGTTCTTC. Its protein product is CASSPSWGSYNEQFF.

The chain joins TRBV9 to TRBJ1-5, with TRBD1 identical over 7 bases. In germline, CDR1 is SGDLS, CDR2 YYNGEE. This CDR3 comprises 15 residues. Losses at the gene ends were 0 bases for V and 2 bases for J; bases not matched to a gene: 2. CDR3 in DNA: TGTGCCAGCAGCGTAGCAGGGGGTGGCAATCAGCCCCAGCATTTT. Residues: CASSVAGGGNQPQHF.

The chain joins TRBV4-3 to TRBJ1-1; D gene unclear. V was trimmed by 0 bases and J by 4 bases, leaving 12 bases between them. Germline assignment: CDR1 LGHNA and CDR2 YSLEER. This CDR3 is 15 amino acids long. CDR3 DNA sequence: TGCGCCAGCAGCCAAGATTTCGGGCCGCTCACTGAAGCTTTCTTT. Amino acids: CASSQDFGPLTEAFF.

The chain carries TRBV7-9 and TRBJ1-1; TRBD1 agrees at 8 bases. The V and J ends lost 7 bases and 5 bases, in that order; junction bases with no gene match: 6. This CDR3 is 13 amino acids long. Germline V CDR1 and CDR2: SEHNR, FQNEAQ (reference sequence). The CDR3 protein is CASNQGAWTEAFF. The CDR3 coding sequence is TGTGCCAGCAACCAGGGGGCATGGACTGAAGCTTTCTTT.

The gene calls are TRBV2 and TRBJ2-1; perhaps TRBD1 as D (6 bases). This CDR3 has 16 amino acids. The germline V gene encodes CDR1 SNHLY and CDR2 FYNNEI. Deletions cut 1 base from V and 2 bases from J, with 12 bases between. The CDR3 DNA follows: TGTGCCAGCAGTGAAGGGCCAGGGGAACCCTACAATGAGCAGTTCTTC. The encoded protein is CASSEGPGEPYNEQFF.

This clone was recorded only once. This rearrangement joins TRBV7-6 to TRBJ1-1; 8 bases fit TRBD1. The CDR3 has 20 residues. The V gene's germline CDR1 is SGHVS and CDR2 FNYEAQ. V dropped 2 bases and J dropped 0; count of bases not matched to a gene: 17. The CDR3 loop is CASSLREAGTGPLLNTEAFF. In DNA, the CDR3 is TGTGCCAGCAGCTTAAGGGAGGCCGGGACAGGCCCGTTGTTGAACACTGAAGCTTTCTTT. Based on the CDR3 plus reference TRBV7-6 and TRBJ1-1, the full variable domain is GAGVSQSPRYKVTKRGQDVALRCDPISGHVSLYWYRQALGQGPEFLTYFNYEAQQDKSGLPNDRFSAERPEGSISTLTIQRTEQRDSAMYRCASSLREAGTGPLLNTEAFFGQGTRLTVV.

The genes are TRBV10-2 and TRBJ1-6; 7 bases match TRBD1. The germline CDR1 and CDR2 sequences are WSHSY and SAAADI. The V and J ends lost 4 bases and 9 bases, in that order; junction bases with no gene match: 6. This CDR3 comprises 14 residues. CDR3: CASSVVQGSSPLHF. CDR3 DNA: TGCGCCAGCAGTGTTGTACAGGGGAGTTCACCCCTCCACTTT.

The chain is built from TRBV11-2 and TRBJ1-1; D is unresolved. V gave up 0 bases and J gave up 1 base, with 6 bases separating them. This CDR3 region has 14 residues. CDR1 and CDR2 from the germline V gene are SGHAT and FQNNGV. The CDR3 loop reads CASSLELGNTEAFF. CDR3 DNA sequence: TGTGCCAGCAGCTTAGAGCTGGGGAACACTGAAGCTTTCTTT.

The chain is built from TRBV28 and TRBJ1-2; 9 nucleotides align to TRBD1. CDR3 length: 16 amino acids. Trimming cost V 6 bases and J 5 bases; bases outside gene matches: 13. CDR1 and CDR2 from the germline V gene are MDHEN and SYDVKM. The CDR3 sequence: CASSPTGTGTHYGYTF. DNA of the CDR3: TGTGCCAGCAGCCCCACCGGGACAGGGACCCATTATGGCTACACCTTC.

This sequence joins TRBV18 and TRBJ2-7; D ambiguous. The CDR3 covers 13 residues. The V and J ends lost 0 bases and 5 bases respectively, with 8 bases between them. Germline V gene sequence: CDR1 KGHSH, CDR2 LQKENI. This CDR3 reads CASSPPALDEQYF. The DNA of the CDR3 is TGTGCCAGCTCACCACCAGCCTTGGACGAGCAGTACTTC.

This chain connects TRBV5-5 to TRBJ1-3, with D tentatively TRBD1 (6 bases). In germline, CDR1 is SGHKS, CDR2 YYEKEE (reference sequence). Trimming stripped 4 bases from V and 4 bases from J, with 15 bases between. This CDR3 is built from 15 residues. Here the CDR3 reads CASSAAGTRGNTIYF. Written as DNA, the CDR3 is TGTGCCAGCAGCGCGGCCGGGACACGCGGAAACACCATATATTTT.